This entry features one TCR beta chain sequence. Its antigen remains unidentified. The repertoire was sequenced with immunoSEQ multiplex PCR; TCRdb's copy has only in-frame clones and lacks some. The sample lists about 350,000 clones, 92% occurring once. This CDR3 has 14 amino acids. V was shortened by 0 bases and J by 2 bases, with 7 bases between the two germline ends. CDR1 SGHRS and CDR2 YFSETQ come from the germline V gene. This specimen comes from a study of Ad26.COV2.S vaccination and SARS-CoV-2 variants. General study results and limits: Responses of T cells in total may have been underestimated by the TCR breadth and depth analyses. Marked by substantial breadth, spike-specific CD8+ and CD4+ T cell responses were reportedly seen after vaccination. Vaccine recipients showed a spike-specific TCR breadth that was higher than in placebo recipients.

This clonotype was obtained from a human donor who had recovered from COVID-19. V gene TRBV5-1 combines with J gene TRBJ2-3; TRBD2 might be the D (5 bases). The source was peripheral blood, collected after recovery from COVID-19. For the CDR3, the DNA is TGCGCCAGCAGCTTGGGAGGGCCCACAGATACGCAGTATTTT. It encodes CASSLGGPTDTQYF.